These 5 T cell receptor beta chains originate from one sample sequenced in a study of cytomegalovirus exposure and HLA in healthy donors. The PCR employed 60 Vbeta primers together with 13 Jbeta primers. Assay: immunoSEQ multiplex PCR; the TCRdb copy retains only in-frame clones and omits some. This table has around 120,000 clones, just over 70% appearing once. The sequencing sample was made of PBMCs. The receptor set was obtained from a woman in her sixties in good health and CMV-seropositive.

The chain uses TRBV5-5 and TRBJ1-5; D not certain. CDR1 SGHKS and CDR2 YYEKEE come from the germline V gene (reference sequence). This CDR3 has 14 amino acids. V lost 0 bases, J lost 5 bases, and 9 bases lay in between. The CDR3 DNA follows: TGTGCCAGCAGCTTGGGTACCACTTATCAGCCCCAGCATTTT. Amino acid sequence: CASSLGTTYQPQHF.

V gene TRBV2 combines with J gene TRBJ2-3; D possibly corresponds to TRBD1 (6 bases). CDR3 size: 16 residues. CDR1 is SNHLY and CDR2 is FYNNEI in the germline V gene. V was cut by 9 bases and J by 6 bases, with 25 bases left in between. CDR3 protein: CARVPGATPSLDTQYF. CDR3 bases: TGTGCCAGGGTCCCAGGGGCTACCCCAAGTCTGGATACGCAGTATTTT.

The rearrangement joins TRBV7-3 to TRBJ2-1; D is uncertain. The CDR3 is made up of 15 amino acids. V was shortened by 5 bases and J by 3 bases, with 14 bases between the two germline ends. From germline, CDR1 is SGHTA and CDR2 FQGTGA. Written as DNA, the CDR3 is TGTGCCAGCAGCCCCAGTCGTGGAGACTACAATGAGCAGTTCTTC. Translation: CASSPSRGDYNEQFF.

The chain couples TRBV18 to TRBJ1-2; 11 bases align to TRBD1. The V gene end was trimmed by 3 bases and the J gene end by 12 bases; junction bases not matched to a gene: 9. The CDR3 length is 14 residues. Per germline, CDR1 KGHSH and CDR2 LQKENI. The CDR3 reads CASSPSPGTGGDTF. CDR3 nucleotide sequence: TGTGCCAGCTCACCGTCCCCCGGGACAGGGGGGGACACCTTC.

The chain is built from TRBV29-1 and TRBJ1-2; D is undetermined. V lost 0 bases, J lost 2 bases, and 10 bases lay in between. This CDR3 contains 14 residues. The germline CDR1 and CDR2 sequences are SQVTM and ANQGSEA. The CDR3 loop is CSVEDRELNYGYTF. The DNA for the CDR3 is TGCAGCGTTGAAGATCGAGAGTTAAACTATGGCTACACCTTC.